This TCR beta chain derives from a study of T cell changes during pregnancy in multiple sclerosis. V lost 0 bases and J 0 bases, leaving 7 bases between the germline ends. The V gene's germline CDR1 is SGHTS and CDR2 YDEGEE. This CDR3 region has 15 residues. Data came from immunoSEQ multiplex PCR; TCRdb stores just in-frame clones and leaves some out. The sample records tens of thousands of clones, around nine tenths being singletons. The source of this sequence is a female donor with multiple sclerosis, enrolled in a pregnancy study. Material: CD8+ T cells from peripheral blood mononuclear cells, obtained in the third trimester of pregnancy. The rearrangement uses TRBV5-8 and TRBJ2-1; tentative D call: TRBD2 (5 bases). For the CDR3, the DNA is TGTGCCAGCAGCTTGGTACTAGACTCCTACAATGAGCAGTTCTTC. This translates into CASSLVLDSYNEQFF.